The clone carrying this T cell receptor beta chain was seen a few times. The antigen remains unidentified. The sample originates from a study of T cell repertoires in cytomegalovirus infection. TCRdb analysed the reads with MiXCR anew, one entry per CDR3 protein. The table lists a few hundred thousand distinct CDR3 sequences, under 45% of them singletons. The CDR3 runs to 16 residues. In germline, CDR1 is SGHTA, CDR2 FQGNSA. Trimming took off 2 bases at V and 0 bases at J, with 11 bases between the two ends. This sequence joins TRBV7-2 and TRBJ2-1; a possible D gene is TRBD1 (6 bases). The receptor was derived from a human donor in good health (CMV status not recorded). Some clones in this sample may be carry-over from other donors' samples. The specimen was cultured PBMCs, collected from culture after CMV antigen stimulation. CDR3 nucleotide sequence: TGTGCCAGCAGCTTAAGGAAAGGGGGCTCCTACAATGAGCAGTTCTTC. This codes for CASSLRKGGSYNEQFF.